This T cell receptor (beta chain) was profiled in a study of Ad26.COV2.S vaccination and SARS-CoV-2 variants. The sample's treatment: 19 received Ad26.COV2.S at low or high dose, single or two shots; roughly five received placebo; per-sample allocation not given. Sampling happened 63 days after the first vaccine or placebo injection. CDR3 length: 16 amino acids. Trimming took 3 bases from V and 0 from J, leaving 12 bases between them. Germline V CDR1 and CDR2: KGHSH, LQKENI. TCRdb's table, derived via immunoSEQ multiplex PCR, lists solely in-frame clones and lacks some. The profile shows about 500,000 clones, roughly 87% of them singletons.

This chain joins TRBV18 and TRBJ1-3; D is unresolved. The sequence was obtained from a person aged 18 to 65 who received the Ad26.COV2.S COVID-19 vaccine or a placebo. The source material was peripheral blood, sampled in a trial of Ad26.COV2.S vaccine versus placebo. In DNA, the CDR3 is TGTGCCAGCTCACCTTCCCATCCCGGCTCTGGAAACACCATATATTTT. Its translation: CASSPSHPGSGNTIYF.